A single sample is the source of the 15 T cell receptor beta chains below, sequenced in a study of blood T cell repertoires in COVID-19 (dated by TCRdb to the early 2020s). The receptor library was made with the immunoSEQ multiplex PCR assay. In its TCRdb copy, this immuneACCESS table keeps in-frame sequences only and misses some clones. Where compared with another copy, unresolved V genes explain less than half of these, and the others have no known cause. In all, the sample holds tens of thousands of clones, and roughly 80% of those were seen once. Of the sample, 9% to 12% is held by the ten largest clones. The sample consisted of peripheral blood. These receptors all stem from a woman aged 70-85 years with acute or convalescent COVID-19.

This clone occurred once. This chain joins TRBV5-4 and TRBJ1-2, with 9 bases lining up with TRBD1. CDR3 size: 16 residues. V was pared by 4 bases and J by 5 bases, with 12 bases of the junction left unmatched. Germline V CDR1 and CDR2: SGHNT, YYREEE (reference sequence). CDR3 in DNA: TGTGCCAGCAGCCGGACAGGGGCCGCTATGGGATATGGCTACACCTTC. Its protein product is CASSRTGAAMGYGYTF.

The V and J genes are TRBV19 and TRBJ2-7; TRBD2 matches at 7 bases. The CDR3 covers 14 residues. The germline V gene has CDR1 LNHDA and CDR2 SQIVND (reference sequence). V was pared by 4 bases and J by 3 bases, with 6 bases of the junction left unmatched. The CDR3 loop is CASSRGGVIYEQYF. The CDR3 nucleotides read TGTGCCAGTAGTAGGGGGGGAGTCATCTACGAGCAGTACTTC.

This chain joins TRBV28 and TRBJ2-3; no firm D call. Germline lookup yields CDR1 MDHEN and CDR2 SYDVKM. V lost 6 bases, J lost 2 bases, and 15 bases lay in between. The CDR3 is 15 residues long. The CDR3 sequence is CASRRMIGTTDTQYF. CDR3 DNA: TGTGCCAGCAGGAGGATGATCGGCACCACAGATACGCAGTATTTT.

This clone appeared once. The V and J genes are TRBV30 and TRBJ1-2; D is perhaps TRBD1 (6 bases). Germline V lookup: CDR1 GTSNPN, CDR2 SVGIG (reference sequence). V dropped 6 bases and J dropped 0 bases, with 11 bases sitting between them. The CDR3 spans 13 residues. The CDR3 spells CACTRTANYGYTF. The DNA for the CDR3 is TGTGCCTGTACCCGGACAGCTAACTATGGCTACACCTTC.

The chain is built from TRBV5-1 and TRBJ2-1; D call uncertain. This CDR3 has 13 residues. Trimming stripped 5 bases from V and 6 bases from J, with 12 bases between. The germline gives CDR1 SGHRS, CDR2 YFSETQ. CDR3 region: CASSNLQSNEQFF. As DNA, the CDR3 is TGCGCCAGCAGTAATTTACAGAGCAATGAGCAGTTCTTC.

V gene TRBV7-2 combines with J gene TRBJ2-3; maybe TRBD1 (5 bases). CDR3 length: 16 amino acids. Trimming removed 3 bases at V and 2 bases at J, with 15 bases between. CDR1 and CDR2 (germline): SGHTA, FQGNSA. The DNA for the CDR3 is TGTGCCAGCAGCTTGACAGATCGAGACCCCACAGATACGCAGTATTTT. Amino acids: CASSLTDRDPTDTQYF.

The CDR3 region has the DNA TGTGCCAGCAGCGGATCGGGACAGGGTTATTCTAGGGCAGATACGCAGTATTTT. As protein: CASSGSGQGYSRADTQYF. The rearrangement joins TRBV21-1 to TRBJ2-3; TRBD1 is taken as the D call from the table, unchecked against the DNA. TRBV21-1 is reported as a pseudogene. The CDR3 consists of 18 residues.

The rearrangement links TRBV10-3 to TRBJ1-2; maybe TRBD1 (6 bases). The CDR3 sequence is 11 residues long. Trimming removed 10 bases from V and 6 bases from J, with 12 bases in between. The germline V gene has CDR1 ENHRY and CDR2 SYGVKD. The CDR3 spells CATTGYNGYTF. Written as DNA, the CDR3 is TGTGCCACCACAGGGTACAATGGCTACACCTTC.

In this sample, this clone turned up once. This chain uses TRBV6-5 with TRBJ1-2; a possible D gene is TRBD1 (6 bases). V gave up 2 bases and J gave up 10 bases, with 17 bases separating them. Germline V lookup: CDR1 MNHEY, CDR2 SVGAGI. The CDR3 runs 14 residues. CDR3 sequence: CASSYERAGGVYTF. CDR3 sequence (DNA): TGTGCCAGCAGTTACGAAAGGGCGGGGGGCGTCTACACCTTC.

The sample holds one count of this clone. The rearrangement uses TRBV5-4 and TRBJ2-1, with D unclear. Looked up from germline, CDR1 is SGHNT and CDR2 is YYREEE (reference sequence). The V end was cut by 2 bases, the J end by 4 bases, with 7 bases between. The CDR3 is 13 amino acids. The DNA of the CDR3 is TGTGCCAGCAGCTTTCCCCAGTACAATGAGCAGTTCTTC. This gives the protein CASSFPQYNEQFF.

CDR3 nucleotides: TGTGCCACCTCGACAGTCATGAACACTGAAGCTTTCTTT. Its protein is CATSTVMNTEAFF. V is TRBV28 and J is TRBJ1-1, with D possibly matching TRBD1 (5 bases). V shed 10 bases and J shed 0 bases, with 12 bases lying between them. This CDR3 has 13 amino acids. Germline V gene lookup returns CDR1 MDHEN and CDR2 SYDVKM.

CDR3 nucleotides: TGCGCCAGCAGCCCCGATGGCGGACGCGGGGCCGGGGAGCTGTTTTTT. Residues: CASSPDGGRGAGELFF. The chain is built from TRBV5-1 and TRBJ2-2; a possible D gene is TRBD2 (6 bases). The CDR3 extends over 16 amino acids. Germline V gene lookup returns CDR1 SGHRS and CDR2 YFSETQ. The ends were cut back, 4 bases at V and 6 bases at J, with 19 bases in the middle.

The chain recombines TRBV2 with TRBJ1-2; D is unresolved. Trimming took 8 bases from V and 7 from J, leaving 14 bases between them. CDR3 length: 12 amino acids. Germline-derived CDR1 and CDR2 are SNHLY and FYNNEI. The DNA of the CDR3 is TGTGCCAGCGTTCGAGTCATAGCTGGCTACACCTTC. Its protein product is CASVRVIAGYTF.

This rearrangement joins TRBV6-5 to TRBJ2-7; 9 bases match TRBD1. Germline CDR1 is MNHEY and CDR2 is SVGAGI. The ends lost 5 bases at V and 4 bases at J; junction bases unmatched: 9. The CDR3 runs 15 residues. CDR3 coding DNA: TGTGCCAGCAGTCCCCCGGGACAGGGATTATACGAGCAGTACTTC. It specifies CASSPPGQGLYEQYF.

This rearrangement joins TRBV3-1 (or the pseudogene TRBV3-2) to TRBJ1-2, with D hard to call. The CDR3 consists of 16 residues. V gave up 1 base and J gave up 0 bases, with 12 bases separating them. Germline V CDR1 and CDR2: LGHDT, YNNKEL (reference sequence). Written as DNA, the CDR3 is TGTGCCAGCAGCCAAGGAACGGGGATGGCTAACTATGGCTACACCTTC. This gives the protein CASSQGTGMANYGYTF.